The 6 T cell receptor beta chains below all came from one sample that was sequenced in a study of CD8+ T cells in alopecia areata. Stated treatment: oral pan-JAK inhibitor, 5-10 mg twice daily. cDNA prepared by RNA extraction and subsequent reverse transcription served as the template for sequencing. Assay used: immunoSEQ multiplex PCR; TCRdb lists only in-frame clones, some missing. Here the sample spans about 190,000 clones, approximately 56% being singletons. Sequenced material: CD4+ T cells sorted from blood, taken at week 4, from a patient treated with tofacitinib. The source of these receptors is a human donor with alopecia areata.

This chain links TRBV27 with TRBJ2-2; D is uncertain. V was trimmed by 6 bases and J by 0 bases, leaving 8 bases between them. This CDR3 comprises 14 residues. Looked up from germline, CDR1 is MNHEY and CDR2 is SMNVEV (reference sequence). The CDR3 loop is CASSTSSNTGELFF. The CDR3 DNA sequence: TGTGCCAGCAGCACCTCATCGAACACCGGGGAGCTGTTTTTT.

V gene TRBV4-1 combines with J gene TRBJ2-7, with D tentatively TRBD2 (6 bases). The CDR3 is 15 residues long. Germline CDR1 is MGHRA and CDR2 is YSYEKL. V was pared by 5 bases and J by 3 bases, with 17 bases between. CDR3: CASSDPRDLLYEQYF. Written as DNA, the CDR3 is TGCGCCAGCAGCGACCCCCGGGACTTGCTCTACGAGCAGTACTTC.

V gene TRBV27 combines with J gene TRBJ2-7, with unresolved D. The V and J ends lost 4 bases and 4 bases respectively, with 11 bases between them. CDR1 MNHEY and CDR2 SMNVEV come from the germline V gene (reference sequence). This CDR3 has 13 amino acids. The CDR3 DNA sequence: TGTGCCAGCAGTTCTTCTCCGCGGTACGAGCAGTACTTC. This translates into CASSSSPRYEQYF.

This clone was seen a few times. V usage is TRBV27 and J usage is TRBJ2-7; 9 positions match TRBD1. V trimming: 3 bases; J trimming: 1 base; junction bases outside the gene matches: 10. Germline V CDR1 and CDR2: MNHEY, SMNVEV (reference sequence). The CDR3 spans 17 residues. The DNA for the CDR3 is TGTGCCAGCAGTTTCCCACGCCGGGACAGGGTGTCCTACGAGCAGTACTTC. This translates into CASSFPRRDRVSYEQYF.

The J gene is TRBJ1-1, the V gene TRBV18; D not resolved. The CDR3 contains 15 residues. In germline, CDR1 is KGHSH, CDR2 LQKENI. V was trimmed by 2 bases and J by 1 base, leaving 11 bases between them. CDR3 sequence reads: CASSPENGWNTEAFF. CDR3 nucleotide sequence: TGTGCCAGCTCACCAGAAAACGGGTGGAACACTGAAGCTTTCTTT.

The CDR3, as DNA: TGCGCCAGCCTCCCCACGGCTGTAGGGGAAAGCACAGATACGCAGTATTTT. This codes for CASLPTAVGESTDTQYF. The V call is TRBV5-1, the J call TRBJ2-3; D is perhaps TRBD1 (5 bases). Germline CDR1 SGHRS, CDR2 YFSETQ. This CDR3 contains 17 residues. Trimming cost V 7 bases and J 0 bases, with 21 bases left between them. The variable domain in full, completed from reference TRBV5-1 and TRBJ2-3, reads KAGVTQTPRYLIKTRGQQVTLSCSPISGHRSVSWYQQTPGQGLQFLFEYFSETQRNKGNFPGRFSGRQFSNSRSEMNVSTLELGDSALYLCASLPTAVGESTDTQYFGPGTRLTVL.